The 25 T cell receptor beta chains reported below all come from one sample, sequenced in a study of T-cell memory formation after mild COVID-19. TCRdb called the 5' RACE reads again in MiXCR, with one record for every CDR3 protein. Of just over 300,000 distinct CDR3 sequences in the sample, roughly a fifth were seen once. Input material: PBMCs or a T cell subset sorted from them (not recorded which). These receptor sequences come from a man younger than 35 who had mild COVID-19 (a few samples of this study predate the infection). Cell type and time point are not known.

This clonotype came up a few times. This chain links TRBV24-1 with TRBJ2-1; TRBD2 is a possible D gene (5 bases). Germline CDR1 KGHDR, CDR2 SFDVKD. V was clipped by 6 bases and J by 5 bases, with 10 bases between them. The CDR3 runs 13 residues. The DNA for the CDR3 is TGTGCCACCAGTCGAATCGGGGACAATGAGCAGTTCTTC. Translated, it gives CATSRIGDNEQFF.

This clonotype showed up just a few times. The chain uses TRBV7-2 and TRBJ2-3; perhaps TRBD2 as D (5 bases). Germline CDR1 and CDR2: SGHTA and FQGNSA. The CDR3 runs 15 residues. Trimming shortened V by 5 bases and J by 3 bases, and 15 bases separated the two germline ends. CDR3 residues: CASSPRRGTTDTQYF. CDR3 DNA sequence: TGTGCCAGCAGCCCCCGTCGGGGAACGACAGATACGCAGTATTTT.

The chain uses TRBV12-3 or TRBV12-4 and TRBJ2-7, with TRBD2 identical over 11 bases. The CDR3 is made up of 16 amino acids. V lost 3 bases and J lost 2; bases outside the gene matches: 6. This chain's CDR3 is CASSFIAGGAPYEQYF. CDR3 DNA sequence: TGTGCCAGCAGTTTTATAGCGGGAGGGGCCCCCTACGAGCAGTACTTC.

This clonotype was counted only a few times. This chain links TRBV5-1 with TRBJ2-5; D is unclear. CDR3 length equals 13 residues. V was trimmed by 6 bases and J by 3 bases, leaving 12 bases between them. Germline loops: CDR1 SGHRS, CDR2 YFSETQ. CDR3 region: CASTRAVEETQYF. The DNA of the CDR3 is TGCGCCAGCACAAGGGCAGTAGAAGAGACCCAGTACTTC.

This clonotype turned up a few times. In nucleotides, the CDR3 is TGTGCCAGCAGCTTAGCACGGGCTTCGGGGGACGGAAATCAGCCCCAGCATTTT. It is translated as CASSLARASGDGNQPQHF. The chain has TRBV7-9 and TRBJ1-5; perhaps TRBD1 as D (5 bases). The CDR3 totals 18 residues. Deletions cut 0 bases from V and 4 bases from J, with 19 bases between. Germline lookup yields CDR1 SEHNR and CDR2 FQNEAQ (reference sequence).

The chain recombines TRBV9 with TRBJ2-5; D might be TRBD1 (6 bases). The CDR3 spans 14 residues. V gave up 4 bases and J gave up 3 bases, with 13 bases separating them. Germline CDR1 reads SGDLS; CDR2 reads YYNGEE. CDR3: CASSITGTKETQYF. CDR3 DNA: TGTGCCAGCAGCATTACCGGGACAAAAGAGACCCAGTACTTC.

At least ten counts were recorded for this clonotype. The genes are TRBV12-3 or TRBV12-4 and TRBJ1-2; perhaps TRBD1 as D (6 bases). This CDR3 is 15 amino acids long. V gave up 6 bases and J gave up 4 bases, with 18 bases separating them. CDR3 DNA: TGTGCCAGCAGCTCCGACAGGAAACCCTCCTATGGCTACACCTTC. Translation: CASSSDRKPSYGYTF.

This clonotype was detected only a few times. This sequence joins TRBV7-9 and TRBJ1-2, with a possible D match to TRBD1 (5 bases). Germline V lookup: CDR1 SEHNR, CDR2 FQNEAQ (reference sequence). The ends were cut back, 2 bases at V and 6 bases at J, with 10 bases in the middle. This CDR3 is 13 amino acids long. CDR3 nucleotides: TGTGCCAGCAGCTTATATTCGGGGGATGGCTACACCTTC. It is translated as CASSLYSGDGYTF.

The V gene is TRBV7-9, the J gene TRBJ2-5, with D tentatively TRBD1 or TRBD2 (5 bases each). The CDR3 extends over 15 amino acids. Germline CDR1 reads SEHNR; CDR2 reads FQNEAQ (reference sequence). Trimming left V 3 bases short and J 2 bases short, with 13 bases between. The CDR3 DNA reads TGTGCCAGCAGCTTGGAAACGGGGCTGCAAGAGACCCAGTACTTC. This gives the protein CASSLETGLQETQYF.

This clonotype was observed a handful of times. The rearrangement uses TRBV4-2 and TRBJ2-5; 8 bases are shared with TRBD2. This CDR3 comprises 15 residues. CDR1 LGHNA and CDR2 YNFKEQ come from the germline V gene. V shed 4 bases and J 3 bases; nucleotides not matched to a gene: 7. CDR3 amino acids: CASSPSGGLEETQYF. For the CDR3, the DNA is TGTGCCAGCAGCCCGAGCGGGGGCCTAGAAGAGACCCAGTACTTC.

This clonotype showed up many times. Here the CDR3 DNA reads TGCAGTCCCCGGGACAAAACTGACTATACGCAGTATTTT. It encodes CSPRDKTDYTQYF. This chain joins TRBV20-1 and TRBJ2-3; a possible D gene is TRBD1 (6 bases). Germline V lookup: CDR1 DFQATT, CDR2 SNEGSKA (reference sequence). This CDR3 spans 13 amino acids. The V end was cut by 8 bases, the J end by 7 bases, with 19 bases between.

CDR3 DNA sequence: TGTGCCAGCAGCCAAGAGAGCACCGGGAGAGCGGGGGGCTACACCTTC. It yields the protein CASSQESTGRAGGYTF. The chain uses TRBV3-1 and TRBJ1-2, with no clear D. The CDR3 is 16 residues long. Germline V lookup: CDR1 LGHDT, CDR2 YNNKEL (reference sequence). V was trimmed by 0 bases and J by 8 bases, leaving 19 bases between them.

This clonotype was recorded a few times. V usage is TRBV7-3 and J usage is TRBJ2-3; D possibly uses TRBD1 or TRBD2 (5 bases each). This CDR3 is 15 amino acids long. Germline V gives CDR1 SGHTA, CDR2 FQGTGA. The V end was cut by 5 bases, the J end by 1 base, with 13 bases between. DNA of the CDR3: TGTGCCAGCAGCCCCGAGGGGCTTGGCACAGATACGCAGTATTTT. It specifies CASSPEGLGTDTQYF.

This clonotype has only a few counts. This chain uses TRBV24-1 with TRBJ2-3; 9 bases are shared with TRBD1. Germline V gene data show CDR1 as KGHDR and CDR2 as SFDVKD. The CDR3 totals 15 residues. Trimming took 7 bases from V and 0 from J; bases not matched to a gene: 4. CDR3 sequence (DNA): TGTGCCACCAGACGACAGGGGGGTAGCACAGATACGCAGTATTTT. It codes for CATRRQGGSTDTQYF.

A few counts support this clonotype. The chain links TRBV10-3 to TRBJ1-1; a weak D match, TRBD1 (5 bases). This CDR3 has 13 amino acids. Germline lookup yields CDR1 ENHRY and CDR2 SYGVKD. V dropped 6 bases and J dropped 0 bases, with 8 bases sitting between them. CDR3 in DNA: TGTGCCATCAGGACGGGGGTGAACACTGAAGCTTTCTTT. Its translation: CAIRTGVNTEAFF.

This clonotype occurred many times. The chain carries TRBV25-1 and TRBJ2-7; TRBD2 aligns across 8 bases. With V trimmed by 6 bases and J by 5 bases, 9 bases remained unmatched. This CDR3 is built from 14 residues. CDR1 and CDR2 from the germline V gene are MGHDK and SYGVNS. CDR3 residues: CASRPLGLANEQYV. CDR3 nucleotides: TGTGCCAGCAGGCCGCTAGGACTAGCTAACGAGCAGTACGTC.

This sequence joins TRBV15 and TRBJ2-7, with D unresolved. In germline, CDR1 is LNHNV, CDR2 YYDKDF (reference sequence). The CDR3 totals 14 residues. Trimming took off 0 bases at V and 4 bases at J, with 10 bases between the two ends. The CDR3 protein is CATSRDIGLYEQYV. The CDR3 nucleotides read TGTGCCACCAGCAGAGATATAGGGCTTTACGAGCAGTACGTC.

This chain joins TRBV24-1 and TRBJ2-3, with 10 bases lining up with TRBD1. CDR3 length: 14 amino acids. CDR1 is KGHDR and CDR2 is SFDVKD in the germline V gene. The V segment lost 9 bases and the J segment 0 bases; nucleotides outside the gene matches: 2. The CDR3 protein is CATRDRGSTDTQYF. In nucleotides, the CDR3 is TGTGCCACCCGGGACAGGGGTAGCACAGATACGCAGTATTTT.

The chain uses TRBV27 and TRBJ2-7; D could derive from TRBD1 or TRBD2 (5 bases each). V gave up 2 bases and J gave up 4 bases, with 9 bases separating them. CDR3 size: 13 residues. The V gene's germline CDR1 is MNHEY and CDR2 SMNVEV (reference sequence). CDR3 in amino acids: CASSLRGGYEQYF. The DNA of the CDR3 is TGTGCCAGCAGTTTAAGGGGCGGGTACGAGCAGTACTTC.

The CDR3 sequence is CASSQGRSNEKLFF. In DNA form, the CDR3 reads TGCGCCAGCAGCCAAGGCAGGAGTAATGAAAAACTGTTTTTT. The rearrangement joins TRBV4-1 to TRBJ1-4; D is unclear. Trimming shortened V by 1 base and J by 4 bases, and 7 bases separated the two germline ends. CDR1 is MGHRA and CDR2 is YSYEKL in the germline V gene. The CDR3 has 14 residues.

The rearrangement joins TRBV9 to TRBJ2-4; no clear D. Deletions cut 0 bases from V and 6 bases from J, with 13 bases between. This CDR3 comprises 15 residues. Germline V gives CDR1 SGDLS, CDR2 YYNGEE. CDR3 amino acids: CASSVAYERGNIQYF. CDR3 nucleotide sequence: TGTGCCAGCAGCGTAGCTTATGAGAGAGGAAACATTCAGTACTTC.

V is TRBV5-1 and J is TRBJ1-1; D is unclear. This CDR3 is built from 14 residues. V lost 4 bases and J 3 bases, leaving 13 bases between the germline ends. CDR1 is SGHRS and CDR2 is YFSETQ in the germline V gene. The CDR3 nucleotides are TGCGCCAGCAGCCCAGGCGCCGCAGACACTGAAGCTTTCTTT. Translation gives CASSPGAADTEAFF. The full variable domain, in which reference TRBV5-1 and TRBJ1-1 provide the parts outside the CDR3, is KAGVTQTPRYLIKTRGQQVTLSCSPISGHRSVSWYQQTPGQGLQFLFEYFSETQRNKGNFPGRFSGRQFSNSRSEMNVSTLELGDSALYLCASSPGAADTEAFFGQGTRLTVV.

The chain carries TRBV5-1 and TRBJ2-7; no definite D call. Germline CDR1 and CDR2: SGHRS and YFSETQ. Trimming removed 1 base from V and 1 base from J, with 9 bases in between. This CDR3 spans 14 amino acids. The CDR3 region has the DNA TGCGCCAGCAGCTTGCAGCCAGTTTCCTACGAGCAGTACTTC. Protein product: CASSLQPVSYEQYF.

The gene calls are TRBV7-2 and TRBJ1-6, with D maybe TRBD1 (6 bases). The germline V gene has CDR1 SGHTA and CDR2 FQGNSA. The V end was cut by 6 bases, the J end by 4 bases, with 10 bases between. The CDR3 length is 14 residues. In DNA, the CDR3 is TGTGCCAGCAGACAGGACAGTTATAATTCACCCCTCCACTTT. Encoded protein: CASRQDSYNSPLHF.

This clonotype was seen a handful of times. The chain uses TRBV12-3 or TRBV12-4 and TRBJ2-7; D uncertain. The CDR3 has 13 amino acids. The germline V and J ends were trimmed by 1 base and 6 bases, with 10 bases remaining between them. CDR3 amino acids: CASSLGVSSEQYV. CDR3 nucleotide sequence: TGTGCCAGCAGTTTAGGCGTTTCGAGCGAGCAGTACGTC.